This T cell receptor beta chain was recorded in a study of cytomegalovirus exposure and HLA in healthy donors. Deletions cut 4 bases from V and 0 bases from J, with 10 bases between. Germline CDR1 SEHNR, CDR2 FQNEAQ (reference sequence). The CDR3 covers 15 residues. With 60 Vbeta and 13 Jbeta primers, the PCR was carried out. The repertoire was sequenced with immunoSEQ multiplex PCR; TCRdb's copy has only in-frame clones and lacks some. The sample has 95,000 to 150,000 clones, more than 65% seen once; the top ten hold about 3.9%. Sequencing was performed on PBMCs. This receptor was obtained from a man aged 18-30 years in good health and CMV-seropositive. This chain connects TRBV7-9 to TRBJ2-4; D unclear. In DNA, the CDR3 is TGTGCCAGCAGCTCCCCGACTCTAGCCAAAAACATTCAGTACTTC. Encoded protein: CASSSPTLAKNIQYF.